This note documents a single T cell receptor beta chain sequence. The antigen is unknown. TCRdb's copy holds only in-frame clones and misses some; the assay was immunoSEQ multiplex PCR. The table lists 100,000 to 150,000 clones, 70% to 90% of them singletons. Donors came from a validation cohort of 90 to 150 subjects, distinct from the first 666-subject cohort. This specimen comes from a study of cytomegalovirus exposure and HLA in healthy donors. Study findings and constraints: Three chains linked to CMV were shown in vitro to be specific for CMV antigens. One later analysis, an examination of the 120 validation repertoires, found that first-cohort TCR clusters tended to co-occur in them. Listed as cytomegalovirus-associated were roughly 180 TCR beta chains.

Sequenced: PBMCs. This sequence originates from a man aged 18 to 29 in good health and CMV-seronegative.

The CDR3 here is CASSLVEGARSGETQYF. Written as DNA, the CDR3 is TGTGCCAGCAGCTTAGTTGAGGGGGCCCGGTCGGGAGAGACCCAGTACTTC. The chain carries TRBV7-2 and TRBJ2-5; 7 bases fit TRBD1. Germline values: CDR1 SGHTA, CDR2 FQGNSA. V lost 1 base, J lost 4 bases, and 12 bases stayed unmatched. This CDR3 has 17 residues.